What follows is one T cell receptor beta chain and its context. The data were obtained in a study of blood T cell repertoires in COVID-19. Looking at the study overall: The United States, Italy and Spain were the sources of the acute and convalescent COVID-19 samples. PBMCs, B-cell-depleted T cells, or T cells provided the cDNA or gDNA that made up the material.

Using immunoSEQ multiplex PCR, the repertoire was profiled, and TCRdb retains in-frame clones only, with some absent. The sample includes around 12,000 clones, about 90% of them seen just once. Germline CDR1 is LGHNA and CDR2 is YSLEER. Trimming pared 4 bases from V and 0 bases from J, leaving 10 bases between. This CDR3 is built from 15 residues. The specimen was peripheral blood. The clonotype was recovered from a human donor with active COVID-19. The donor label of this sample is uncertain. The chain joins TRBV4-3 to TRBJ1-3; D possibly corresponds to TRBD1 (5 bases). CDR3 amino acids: CASSLGGGSGNTIYF. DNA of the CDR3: TGCGCCAGCAGCCTCGGCGGGGGCTCTGGAAACACCATATATTTT.